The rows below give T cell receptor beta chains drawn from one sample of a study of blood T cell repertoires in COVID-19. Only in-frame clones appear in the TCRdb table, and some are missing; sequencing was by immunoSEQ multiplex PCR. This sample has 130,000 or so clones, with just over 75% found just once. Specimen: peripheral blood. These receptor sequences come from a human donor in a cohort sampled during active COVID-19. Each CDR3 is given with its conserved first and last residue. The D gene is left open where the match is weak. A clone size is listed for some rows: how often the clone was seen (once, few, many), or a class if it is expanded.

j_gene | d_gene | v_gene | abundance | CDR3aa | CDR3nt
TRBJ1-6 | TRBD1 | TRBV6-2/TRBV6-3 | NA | CASSYPNRGRGSPLHF | TGTGCCAGCAGTTACCCGAACAGGGGGCGCGGATCACCCCTCCACTTT
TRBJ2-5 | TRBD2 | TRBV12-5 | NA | CAEGSSGGDEETQYF | TGTGCCGAGGGGTCTAGCGGGGGGGATGAAGAGACCCAGTACTTC
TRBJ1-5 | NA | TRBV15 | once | CATSRVREDHYSNQPQHF | TGTGCCACCAGCAGAGTCAGGGAGGACCACTATAGCAATCAGCCCCAGCATTTT
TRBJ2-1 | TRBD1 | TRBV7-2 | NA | CASSADRGPYNEQFF | TGTGCCAGCAGCGCGGACAGGGGGCCCTACAATGAGCAGTTCTTC
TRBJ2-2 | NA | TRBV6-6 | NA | CASSYSLTDIRRELFF | TGTGCCAGCAGTTACTCGCTCACGGACATAAGGAGGGAGCTGTTTTTT
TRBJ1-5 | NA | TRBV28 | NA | CASSPAGVGGSQHF | TGTGCCAGCAGTCCTGCGGGGGTAGGGGGGTCCCAGCATTTT
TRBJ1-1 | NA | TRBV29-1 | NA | CSVERGQNTEAFF | TGCAGCGTTGAAAGGGGACAGAACACTGAAGCTTTCTTT
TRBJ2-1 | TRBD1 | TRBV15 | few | CATSRKGAYEQFF | TGTGCCACCAGCAGGAAGGGGGCCTATGAGCAGTTCTTC
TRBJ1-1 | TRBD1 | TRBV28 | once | CASSLTGGAEAFF | TGTGCCAGCAGCCTCACAGGGGGCGCTGAAGCTTTCTTT
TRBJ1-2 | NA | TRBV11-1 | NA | CASSAQGGNYGYTF | TGTGCCAGCAGCGCACAGGGTGGCAACTATGGCTACACCTTC
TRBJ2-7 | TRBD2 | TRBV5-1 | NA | CASRTGGNGEQYF | TGCGCCAGCAGGACGGGAGGGAATGGCGAGCAGTACTTC
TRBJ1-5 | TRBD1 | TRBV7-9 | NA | CASSLTGTGREPQHF | TGTGCCAGCAGCTTAACGGGGACAGGGCGAGAGCCCCAGCATTTT
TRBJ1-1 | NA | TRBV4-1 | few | CASSQDPGRMNTEAFF | TGCGCCAGCAGCCAAGATCCTGGCAGAATGAACACTGAAGCTTTCTTT
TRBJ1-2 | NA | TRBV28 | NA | CASDARAAKGYTF | TGTGCCAGCGATGCCAGGGCGGCGAAGGGCTACACCTTC
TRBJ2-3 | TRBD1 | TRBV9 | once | CASSVTINRGDTDTQYF | TGTGCCAGCAGCGTAACAATCAACAGGGGGGACACAGATACGCAGTATTTT